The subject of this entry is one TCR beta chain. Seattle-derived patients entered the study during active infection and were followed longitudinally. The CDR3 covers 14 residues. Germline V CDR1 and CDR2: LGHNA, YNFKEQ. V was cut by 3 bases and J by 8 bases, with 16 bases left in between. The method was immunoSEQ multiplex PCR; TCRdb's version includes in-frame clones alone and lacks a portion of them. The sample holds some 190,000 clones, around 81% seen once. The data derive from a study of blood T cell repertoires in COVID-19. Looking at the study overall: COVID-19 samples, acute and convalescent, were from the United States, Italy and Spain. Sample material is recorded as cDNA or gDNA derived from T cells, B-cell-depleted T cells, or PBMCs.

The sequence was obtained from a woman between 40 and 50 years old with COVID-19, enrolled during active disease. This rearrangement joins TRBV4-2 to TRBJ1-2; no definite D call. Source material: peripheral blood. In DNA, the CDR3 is TGTGCCAGCAGCCAGCCTGGGAGGGCGGAAGGCTACACCTTC. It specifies CASSQPGRAEGYTF.